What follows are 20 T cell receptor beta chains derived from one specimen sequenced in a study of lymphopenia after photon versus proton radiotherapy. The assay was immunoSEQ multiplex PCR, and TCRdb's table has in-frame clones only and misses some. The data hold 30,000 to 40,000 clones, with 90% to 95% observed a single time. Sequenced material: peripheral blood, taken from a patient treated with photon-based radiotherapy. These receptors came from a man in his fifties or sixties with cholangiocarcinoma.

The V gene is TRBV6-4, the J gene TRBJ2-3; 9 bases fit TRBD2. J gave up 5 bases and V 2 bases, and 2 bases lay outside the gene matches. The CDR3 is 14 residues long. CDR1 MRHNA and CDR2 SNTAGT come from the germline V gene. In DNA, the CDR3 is TGTGCCAGCAGTGACGGCGGGAGGGAAGATACGCAGTATTTT. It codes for CASSDGGREDTQYF.

CDR3 in DNA: TGTGCCAGCAGTCGCTTTATTGGACAGGGCGAGGGGAATGAGCAGTTCTTC. It translates to CASSRFIGQGEGNEQFF. The chain employs TRBV27 and TRBJ2-1, with 8 positions matching TRBD1. Looked up from germline, CDR1 is MNHEY and CDR2 is SMNVEV (reference sequence). CDR3 size: 17 residues. After removal of 5 bases from V and 7 bases from J, the junction contained 16 bases not matched to a gene.

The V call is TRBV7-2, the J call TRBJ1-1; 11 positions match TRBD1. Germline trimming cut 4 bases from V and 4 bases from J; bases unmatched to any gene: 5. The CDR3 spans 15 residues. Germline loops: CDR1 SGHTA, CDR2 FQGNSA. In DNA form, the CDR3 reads TGTGCCAGCAGCTCCCGGACAGGGGGCCGCACTGAAGCTTTCTTT. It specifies CASSSRTGGRTEAFF.

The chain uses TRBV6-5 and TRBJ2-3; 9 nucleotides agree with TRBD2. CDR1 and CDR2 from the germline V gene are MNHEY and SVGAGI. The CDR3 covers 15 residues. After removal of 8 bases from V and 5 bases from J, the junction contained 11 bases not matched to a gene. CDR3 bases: TGTGCCAGCCACGGGCGGGAGGGCTTCGGAGATACGCAGTATTTT. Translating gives CASHGREGFGDTQYF.

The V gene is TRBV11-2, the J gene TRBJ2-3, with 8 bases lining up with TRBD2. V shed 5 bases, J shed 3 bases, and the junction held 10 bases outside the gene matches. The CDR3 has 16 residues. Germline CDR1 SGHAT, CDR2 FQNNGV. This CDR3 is CASSRPGGEGTDTQYF. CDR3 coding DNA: TGTGCCAGCAGCCGCCCCGGGGGGGAGGGGACAGATACGCAGTATTTT. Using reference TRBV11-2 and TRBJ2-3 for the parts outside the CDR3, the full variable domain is EAGVAQSPRYKIIEKRQSVAFWCNPISGHATLYWYQQILGQGPKLLIQFQNNGVVDDSQLPKDRFSAERLKGVDSTLKIQPAKLEDSAVYLCASSRPGGEGTDTQYFGPGTRLTVL.

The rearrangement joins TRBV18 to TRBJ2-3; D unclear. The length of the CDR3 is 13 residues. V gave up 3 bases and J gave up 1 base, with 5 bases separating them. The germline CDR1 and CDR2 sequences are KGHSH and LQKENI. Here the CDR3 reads CASSPVGTDTQYF. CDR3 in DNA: TGTGCCAGCTCACCGGTGGGCACAGATACGCAGTATTTT.

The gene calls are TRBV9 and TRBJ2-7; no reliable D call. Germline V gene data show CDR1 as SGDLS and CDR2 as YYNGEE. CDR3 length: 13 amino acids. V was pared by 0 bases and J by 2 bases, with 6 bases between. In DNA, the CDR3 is TGTGCCAGCAGCGTAGGTGAGACCTACGAGCAGTACTTC. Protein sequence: CASSVGETYEQYF. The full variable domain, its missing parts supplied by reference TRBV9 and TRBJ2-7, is DSGVTQTPKHLITATGQRVTLRCSPRSGDLSVYWYQQSLDQGLQFLIQYYNGEERAKGNILERFSAQQFPDLHSELNLSSLELGDSALYFCASSVGETYEQYFGPGTRLTVT.

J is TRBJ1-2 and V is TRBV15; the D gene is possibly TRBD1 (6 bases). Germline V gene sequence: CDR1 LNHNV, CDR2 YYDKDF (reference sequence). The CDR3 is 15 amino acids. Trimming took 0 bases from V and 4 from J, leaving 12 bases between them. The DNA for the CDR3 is TGTGCCACCAGCAGAGAAGCAGGGGTGAGCTATGGCTACACCTTC. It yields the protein CATSREAGVSYGYTF.

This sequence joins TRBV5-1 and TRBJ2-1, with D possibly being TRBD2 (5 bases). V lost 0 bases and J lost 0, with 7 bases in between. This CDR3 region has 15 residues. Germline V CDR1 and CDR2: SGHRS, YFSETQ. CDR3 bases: TGCGCCAGCAGCTTGGGGACTGTCTCCTACAATGAGCAGTTCTTC. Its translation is CASSLGTVSYNEQFF.

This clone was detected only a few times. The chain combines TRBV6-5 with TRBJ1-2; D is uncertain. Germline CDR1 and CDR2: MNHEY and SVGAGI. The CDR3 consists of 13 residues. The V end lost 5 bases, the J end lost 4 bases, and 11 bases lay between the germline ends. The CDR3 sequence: CASSTPRFYGYTF. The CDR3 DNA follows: TGTGCCAGCAGTACCCCTAGATTCTATGGCTACACCTTC.

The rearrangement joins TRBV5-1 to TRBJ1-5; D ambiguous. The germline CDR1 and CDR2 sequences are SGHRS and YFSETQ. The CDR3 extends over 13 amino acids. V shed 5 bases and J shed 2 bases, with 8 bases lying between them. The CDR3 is CASRADGNQPQHF. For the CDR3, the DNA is TGCGCCAGCAGAGCGGATGGCAATCAGCCCCAGCATTTT.

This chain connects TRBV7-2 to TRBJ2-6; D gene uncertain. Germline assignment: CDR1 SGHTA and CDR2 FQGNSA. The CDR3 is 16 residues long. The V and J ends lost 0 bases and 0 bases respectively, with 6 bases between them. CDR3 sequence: CASSLAPVSGANVLTF. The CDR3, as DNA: TGTGCCAGCAGCTTAGCTCCGGTCTCTGGGGCCAACGTCCTGACTTTC.

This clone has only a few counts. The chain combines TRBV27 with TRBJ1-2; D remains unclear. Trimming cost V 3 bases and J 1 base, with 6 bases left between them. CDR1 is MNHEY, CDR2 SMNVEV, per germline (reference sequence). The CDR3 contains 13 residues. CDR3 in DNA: TGTGCCAGCAGTTTCAGGAGTAACTATGGCTACACCTTC. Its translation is CASSFRSNYGYTF.

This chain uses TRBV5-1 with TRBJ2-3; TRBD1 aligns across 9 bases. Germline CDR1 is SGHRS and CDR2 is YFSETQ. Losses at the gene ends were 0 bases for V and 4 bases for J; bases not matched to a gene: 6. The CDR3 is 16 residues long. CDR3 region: CASSLEGTGSADTQYF. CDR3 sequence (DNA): TGCGCCAGCAGCTTGGAAGGGACAGGGAGCGCAGATACGCAGTATTTT.

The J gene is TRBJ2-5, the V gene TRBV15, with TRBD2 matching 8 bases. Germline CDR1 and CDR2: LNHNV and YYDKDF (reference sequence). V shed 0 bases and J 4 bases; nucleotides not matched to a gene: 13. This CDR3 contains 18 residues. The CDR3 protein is CATSREGSGTRFRETQYF. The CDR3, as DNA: TGTGCCACCAGCAGAGAAGGATCCGGGACTAGATTTCGAGAGACCCAGTACTTC.

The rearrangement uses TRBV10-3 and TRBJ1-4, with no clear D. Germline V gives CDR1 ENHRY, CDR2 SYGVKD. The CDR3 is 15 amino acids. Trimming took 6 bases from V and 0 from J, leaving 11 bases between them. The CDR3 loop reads CAIRGEGATNEKLFF. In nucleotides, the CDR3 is TGTGCCATCAGAGGCGAGGGCGCAACTAATGAAAAACTGTTTTTT.

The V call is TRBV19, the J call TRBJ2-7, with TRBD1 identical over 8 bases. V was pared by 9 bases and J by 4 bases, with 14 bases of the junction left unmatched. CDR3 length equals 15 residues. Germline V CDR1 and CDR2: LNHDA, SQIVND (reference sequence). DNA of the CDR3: TGTGCCAGCCGGGGACGGGGGACAGGAGAGTACGAGCAGTACTTC. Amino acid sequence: CASRGRGTGEYEQYF.

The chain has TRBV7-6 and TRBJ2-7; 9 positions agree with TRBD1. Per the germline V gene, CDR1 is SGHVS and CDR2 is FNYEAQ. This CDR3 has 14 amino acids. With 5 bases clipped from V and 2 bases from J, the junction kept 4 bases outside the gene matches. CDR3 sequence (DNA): TGTGCCAGCAGCGTAGGGACAGGGACCTACGAGCAGTACTTC. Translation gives CASSVGTGTYEQYF.

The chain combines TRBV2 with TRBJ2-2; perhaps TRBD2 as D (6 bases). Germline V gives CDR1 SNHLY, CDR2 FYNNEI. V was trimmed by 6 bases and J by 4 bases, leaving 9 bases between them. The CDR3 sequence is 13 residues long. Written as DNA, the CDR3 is TGTGCCAGCAGCCGGGACTTCACCGGGGAGCTGTTTTTT. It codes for CASSRDFTGELFF.

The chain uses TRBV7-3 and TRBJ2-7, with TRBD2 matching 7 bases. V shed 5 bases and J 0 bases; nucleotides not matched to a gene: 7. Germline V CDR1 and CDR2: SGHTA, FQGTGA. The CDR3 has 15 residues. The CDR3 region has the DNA TGTGCCAGCAGCCCGGGGGGAGGGAGCTCCTACGAGCAGTACTTC. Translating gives CASSPGGGSSYEQYF.